These T cell receptor beta chains were read from a single sample in a study of PD-L1 blockade in urothelial cancer. Measured with immunoSEQ multiplex PCR; TCRdb has only the in-frame clones, and not every one. The table records under 30,000 clones, about four fifths of them present only once. Here the sequenced sample was PBMCs, taken around atezolizumab (anti-PD-L1) treatment. The receptor set was obtained from a man in his 70s with urothelial cancer. The CDR3 runs from the conserved cysteine through the conserved F or W. A D gene is named only where the DNA matches it firmly. Only some rows state a clone size, as once, few, many or a class for expanded clones.

J,D,V,size,CDR3,DNA
TRBJ2-7,TRBD2,TRBV5-1,NA,CASSFSGTSGSQQYF,TGCGCCAGCAGCTTCTCCGGGACTAGCGGGAGCCAGCAGTACTTC
TRBJ2-2,TRBD2,TRBV12-5,NA,CASGLAPGRAGGNTGELFF,TGTGCTAGTGGTTTGGCCCCCGGGCGGGCGGGGGGGAACACCGGGGAGCTGTTTTTT
TRBJ2-5,TRBD1,TRBV11-3,NA,CASSKRGTGMTIQETQYF,TGTGCCAGCAGCAAAAGGGGGACAGGGATGACCATCCAAGAGACCCAGTACTTC
TRBJ2-7,TRBD1,TRBV7-9,NA,CASSSPQGASDEQYF,TGTGCCAGCAGCTCCCCACAGGGGGCTAGCGACGAGCAGTACTTC
TRBJ2-5,NA,TRBV21-1,NA,CASSKWKTGGIGQETQYF,TGTGCCAGCAGCAAATGGAAGACAGGGGGGATAGGTCAAGAGACCCAGTACTTC
TRBJ2-7,TRBD2,TRBV28,few,CASSPVAGTYEQYF,TGTGCCAGCAGTCCGGTAGCGGGAACCTACGAGCAGTACTTC
TRBJ1-2,NA,TRBV4-1,NA,CASSRTDEANYGYTF,TGCGCCAGCAGTAGGACAGACGAGGCTAACTATGGCTACACCTTC
TRBJ2-5,NA,TRBV7-2,NA,CASSAGIQETQYF,TGTGCCAGCAGCGCCGGGATCCAAGAGACCCAGTACTTC
TRBJ2-3,TRBD1,TRBV7-9,few,CASSPSTGGGADTQYF,TGTGCCAGCAGCCCTTCGACAGGGGGCGGCGCAGATACGCAGTATTTT
TRBJ2-5,TRBD1,TRBV7-9,NA,CASSFQGASETQYF,TGTGCCAGCAGCTTCCAGGGGGCATCGGAGACCCAGTACTTC
TRBJ2-1,TRBD2,TRBV7-2,NA,CASSPGTSPNRSFF,TGTGCCAGCAGCCCAGGGACTAGCCCAAACCGGTCGTTCTTC
TRBJ2-7,TRBD1,TRBV5-1,NA,CASSLAGTGSYEQYF,TGCGCCAGCAGCTTGGCCGGGACAGGCTCCTACGAGCAGTACTTC
TRBJ1-1,NA,TRBV19,few,CASSSPGESTEAFF,TGTGCCAGTAGTTCACCAGGGGAGAGCACTGAAGCTTTCTTT
TRBJ2-7,TRBD2,TRBV4-3,once,CASSQNRGGGLTYEQYF,TGCGCCAGCAGCCAAAATCGGGGGGGCGGGTTAACCTACGAGCAGTACTTC
TRBJ2-1,TRBD2,TRBV7-2,once,CASSFGAGGTLPEQFF,TGTGCCAGCAGCTTCGGCGCGGGGGGGACCCTACCAGAGCAGTTCTTC
TRBJ1-4,NA,TRBV19,NA,CASSMEDNEKLFF,TGTGCCAGTAGTATGGAGGATAATGAAAAACTGTTTTTT
TRBJ1-3,NA,TRBV18,NA,CASSQGSSGNTIYF,TGTGCCAGCTCACAAGGGAGCTCTGGAAACACCATATATTTT
TRBJ2-7,TRBD2,TRBV6-5,NA,CASSESGSHYEQYF,TGTGCCAGCAGCGAAAGCGGGAGCCACTACGAGCAGTACTTC
TRBJ2-5,TRBD2,TRBV7-3,NA,CASSPGGDPTETQYF,TGTGCCAGCAGCCCGGGAGGGGACCCAACAGAGACCCAGTACTTC
TRBJ1-5,TRBD1,TRBV2,NA,CASSPTGPEQPQHF,TGTGCCAGCAGCCCGACAGGGCCGGAGCAGCCCCAGCATTTT
TRBJ2-3,NA,TRBV6-6,NA,CASSVGRPTDTQYF,TGTGCCAGCAGTGTCGGCAGGCCCACAGATACGCAGTATTTT
TRBJ1-2,NA,TRBV6-1,NA,CASSVEAGGYGYTF,TGTGCCAGCAGTGTAGAGGCAGGCGGGTATGGCTACACCTTC
TRBJ1-2,NA,TRBV4-2,NA,CASSQDLQGDYGYTF,TGTGCCAGCAGCCAAGATCTACAGGGCGACTATGGCTACACCTTC
TRBJ2-7,TRBD1,TRBV11-3,NA,CASSLVAGSDREIYEQYF,TGTGCCAGCAGCTTAGTGGCGGGTTCGGACAGGGAAATCTACGAGCAGTACTTC
TRBJ2-7,TRBD1,TRBV5-5,NA,CASSSGTATYEQYF,TGTGCCAGCAGCTCTGGGACAGCCACCTACGAGCAGTACTTC
TRBJ2-2,NA,TRBV19,NA,CASSIGLANTGELFF,TGTGCCAGTAGTATAGGGCTTGCGAACACCGGGGAGCTGTTTTTT
TRBJ2-3,TRBD1,TRBV15,NA,CATKGAFTDTQYF,TGTGCCACCAAGGGGGCTTTTACAGATACGCAGTATTTT
TRBJ2-1,TRBD2,TRBV7-2,NA,CASSFLAGGANEQFF,TGTGCCAGCAGCTTTTTAGCGGGGGGGGCTAATGAGCAGTTCTTC
TRBJ2-3,NA,TRBV5-1,NA,CASSAGPPTDTQYF,TGCGCCAGCAGCGCGGGACCCCCCACAGATACGCAGTATTTT
TRBJ2-1,NA,TRBV4-1,NA,CASSQEAAGLTEQFF,TGCGCCAGCAGCCAAGAGGCGGCCGGACTAACCGAGCAGTTCTTC
TRBJ2-3,TRBD2,TRBV5-1,NA,CASSYFSGDRTDTQYF,TGCGCCAGCAGCTACTTTAGCGGGGATCGCACAGATACGCAGTATTTT
TRBJ1-1,TRBD1,TRBV11-2,NA,CASSSMTGSSTEAFF,TGTGCCAGCAGCTCCATGACAGGGAGTAGCACTGAAGCTTTCTTT
TRBJ2-7,TRBD1,TRBV5-1,NA,CASSSGTVYEQYF,TGCGCCAGCAGCTCAGGGACAGTCTACGAGCAGTACTTC
TRBJ1-6,TRBD1,TRBV10-3,NA,CAIGAGGEGSPLHF,TGTGCCATCGGGGCAGGGGGCGAGGGTTCACCCCTCCACTTT
TRBJ1-5,NA,TRBV30,once,CAWSPQYSNQPQHF,TGTGCCTGGAGCCCTCAGTATAGCAATCAGCCCCAGCATTTT
TRBJ1-1,NA,TRBV19,NA,CASSIAGANTEAFF,TGTGCCAGTAGTATAGCTGGGGCCAACACTGAAGCTTTCTTT
TRBJ2-7,NA,TRBV12-5,large,CASGLDRRGNSYEQYF,TGTGCTAGTGGTTTGGACCGACGGGGGAACTCCTACGAGCAGTACTTC
TRBJ2-1,NA,TRBV4-2,NA,CASSPWMGGGDNEQFF,TGTGCCAGCAGCCCTTGGATGGGGGGGGGCGACAATGAGCAGTTCTTC
TRBJ2-6,NA,TRBV4-3,few,CASSQEGGETGANVLTF,TGCGCCAGCAGCCAAGAGGGGGGAGAGACTGGGGCCAACGTCCTGACTTTC
TRBJ2-5,TRBD1,TRBV4-1,NA,CASSRTGRETQYF,TGCGCCAGCAGCCGGACAGGGAGGGAGACCCAGTACTTC
TRBJ2-6,TRBD1,TRBV5-4,NA,CASSGKPGQGIDTGANVLTF,TGTGCCAGCAGCGGGAAACCGGGACAGGGGATAGATACTGGGGCCAACGTCCTGACTTTC
TRBJ2-7,TRBD1,TRBV9,NA,CASSVVAGGGEQYF,TGTGCCAGCAGCGTAGTGGCAGGGGGCGGCGAGCAGTACTTC
TRBJ2-3,NA,TRBV29-1,once,CSVEWGPNPDTQYF,TGCAGCGTTGAATGGGGCCCAAATCCAGATACGCAGTATTTT
TRBJ2-2,TRBD2,TRBV9,NA,CASSDPTGGVTGELFF,TGTGCCAGCAGCGACCCGACGGGAGGAGTGACCGGGGAGCTGTTTTTT
TRBJ1-2,NA,TRBV28,once,CASLNPTGFGYTF,TGTGCCAGCCTCAACCCTACAGGGTTTGGTTACACCTTC
TRBJ2-1,NA,TRBV15,medium-sized,CATYAPTGPKPQQFF,TGTGCCACCTATGCGCCGACAGGCCCGAAGCCCCAGCAGTTCTTC
TRBJ1-1,NA,TRBV12-5,NA,CASGFGGETEAFF,TGTGCTAGTGGTTTCGGTGGGGAGACTGAAGCTTTCTTT
TRBJ1-2,TRBD1,TRBV5-6,once,CASSFLDRGIGYTF,TGTGCCAGCAGCTTTTTGGACAGGGGGATTGGCTACACCTTC
TRBJ1-2,NA,TRBV5-5,once,CASSLVLGARGYTF,TGTGCCAGCAGCTTGGTGCTGGGGGCACGGGGCTACACCTTC
TRBJ2-3,TRBD1,TRBV19,NA,CASSITRTGGTDTQYF,TGTGCCAGTAGTATAACCCGGACAGGGGGCACAGATACGCAGTATTTT